This T cell receptor beta chain was captured by sequencing in a study of blood T cell repertoires in COVID-19. Study-wide context: Sample material is recorded as cDNA or gDNA derived from T cells, B-cell-depleted T cells, or PBMCs.

The CDR3 spans 16 residues. V lost 5 bases, J lost 3 bases, and 18 bases lay in between. Germline values: CDR1 SGHTA, CDR2 FQGTGA. Produced via immunoSEQ multiplex PCR; TCRdb's table is partial and in-frame only. This table holds some 210,000 clones, around 88% found once. The V and J genes are TRBV7-3 and TRBJ2-3; possible D gene TRBD2, 6 bases. Sequenced material: peripheral blood. The TCR comes from a man over 45 with active or convalescent COVID-19. In DNA, the CDR3 is TGTGCCAGCAGCCCCTACGGAGGAGGGAGGACAGATACGCAGTATTTT. It specifies CASSPYGGGRTDTQYF.